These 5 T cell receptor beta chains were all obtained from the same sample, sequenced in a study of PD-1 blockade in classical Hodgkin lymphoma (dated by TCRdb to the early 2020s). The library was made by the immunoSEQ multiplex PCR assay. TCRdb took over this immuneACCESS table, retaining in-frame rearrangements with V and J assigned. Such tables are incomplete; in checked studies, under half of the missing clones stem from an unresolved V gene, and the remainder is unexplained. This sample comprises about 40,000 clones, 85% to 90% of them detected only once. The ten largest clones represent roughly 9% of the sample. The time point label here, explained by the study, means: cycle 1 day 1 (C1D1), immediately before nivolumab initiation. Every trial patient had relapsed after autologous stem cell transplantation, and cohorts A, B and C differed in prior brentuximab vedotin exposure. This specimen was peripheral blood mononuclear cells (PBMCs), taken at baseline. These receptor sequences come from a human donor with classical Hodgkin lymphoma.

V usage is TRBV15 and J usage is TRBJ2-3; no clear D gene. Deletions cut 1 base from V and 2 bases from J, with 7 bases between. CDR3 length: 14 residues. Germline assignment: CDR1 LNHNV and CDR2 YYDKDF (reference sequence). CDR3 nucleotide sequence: TGTGCCACCAGCAGAGTTCTCCACACAGATACGCAGTATTTT. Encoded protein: CATSRVLHTDTQYF.

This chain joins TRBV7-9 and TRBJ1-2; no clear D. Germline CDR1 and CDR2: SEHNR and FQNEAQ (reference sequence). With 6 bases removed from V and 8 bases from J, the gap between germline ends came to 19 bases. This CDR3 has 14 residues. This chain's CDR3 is CASSSVQPFWGYTF. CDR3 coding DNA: TGTGCCAGCAGTTCAGTGCAACCGTTCTGGGGCTACACCTTC. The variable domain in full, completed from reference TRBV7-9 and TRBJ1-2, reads DTGVSQNPRHKITKRGQNVTFRCDPISEHNRLYWYRQTLGQGPEFLTYFQNEAQLEKSRLLSDRFSAERPKGSFSTLEIQRTEQGDSAMYLCASSSVQPFWGYTFGSGTRLTVV.

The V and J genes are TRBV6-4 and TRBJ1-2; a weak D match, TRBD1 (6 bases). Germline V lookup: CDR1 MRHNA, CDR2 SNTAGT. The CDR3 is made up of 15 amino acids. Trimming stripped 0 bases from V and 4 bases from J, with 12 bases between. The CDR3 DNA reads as TGTGCCAGCAGTGACTCTCGTGGGGGCGGCTATGGCTACACCTTC. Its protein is CASSDSRGGGYGYTF.

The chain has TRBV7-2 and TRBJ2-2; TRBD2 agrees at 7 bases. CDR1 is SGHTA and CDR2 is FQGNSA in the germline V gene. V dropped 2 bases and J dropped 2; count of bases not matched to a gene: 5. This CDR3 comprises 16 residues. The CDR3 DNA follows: TGTGCCAGCAGCTTAAGGGGAGGGCCCAACACCGGGGAGCTGTTTTTT. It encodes CASSLRGGPNTGELFF. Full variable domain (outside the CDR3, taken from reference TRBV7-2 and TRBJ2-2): GAGVSQSPSNKVTEKGKDVELRCDPISGHTALYWYRQSLGQGLEFLIYFQGNSAPDKSGLPSDRFSAERTGGSVSTLTIQRTQQEDSAVYLCASSLRGGPNTGELFFGEGSRLTVL.

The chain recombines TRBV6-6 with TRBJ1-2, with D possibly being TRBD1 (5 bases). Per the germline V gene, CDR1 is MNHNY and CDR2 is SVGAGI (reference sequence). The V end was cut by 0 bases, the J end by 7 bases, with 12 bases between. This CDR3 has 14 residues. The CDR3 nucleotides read TGTGCCAGCAGTTACTCCCGGGGACGCCGTGGCTACACCTTC. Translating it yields CASSYSRGRRGYTF.